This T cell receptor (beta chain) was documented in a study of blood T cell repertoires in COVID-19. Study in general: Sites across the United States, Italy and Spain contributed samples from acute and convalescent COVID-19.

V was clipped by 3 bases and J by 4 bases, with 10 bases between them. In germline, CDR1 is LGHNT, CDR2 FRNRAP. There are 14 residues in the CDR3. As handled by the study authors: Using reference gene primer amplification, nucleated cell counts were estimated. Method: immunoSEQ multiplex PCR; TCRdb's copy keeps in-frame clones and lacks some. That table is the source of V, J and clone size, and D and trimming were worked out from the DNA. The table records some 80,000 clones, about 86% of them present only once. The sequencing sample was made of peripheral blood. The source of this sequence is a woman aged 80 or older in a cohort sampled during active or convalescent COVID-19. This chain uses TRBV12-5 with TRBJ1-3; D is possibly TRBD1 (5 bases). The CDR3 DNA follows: TGTGCTAGTGGTTTTGGTGGGGCCGGAAACACCATATATTTT. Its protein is CASGFGGAGNTIYF.